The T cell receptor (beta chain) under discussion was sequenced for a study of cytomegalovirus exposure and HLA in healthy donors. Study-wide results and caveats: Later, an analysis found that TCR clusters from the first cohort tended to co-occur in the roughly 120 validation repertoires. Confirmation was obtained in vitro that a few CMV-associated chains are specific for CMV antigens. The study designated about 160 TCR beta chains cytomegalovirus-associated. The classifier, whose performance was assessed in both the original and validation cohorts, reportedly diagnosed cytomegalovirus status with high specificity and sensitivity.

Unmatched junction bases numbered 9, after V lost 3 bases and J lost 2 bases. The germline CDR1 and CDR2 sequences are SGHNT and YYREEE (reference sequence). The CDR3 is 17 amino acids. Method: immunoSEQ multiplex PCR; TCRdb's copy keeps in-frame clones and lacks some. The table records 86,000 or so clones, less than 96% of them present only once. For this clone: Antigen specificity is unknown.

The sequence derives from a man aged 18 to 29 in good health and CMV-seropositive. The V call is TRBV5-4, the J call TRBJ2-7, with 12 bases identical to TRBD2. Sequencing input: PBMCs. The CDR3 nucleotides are TGTGCCAGCAGCTCCGTGTCCACTAGCGGGAGGACCTACGAGCAGTACTTC. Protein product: CASSSVSTSGRTYEQYF.